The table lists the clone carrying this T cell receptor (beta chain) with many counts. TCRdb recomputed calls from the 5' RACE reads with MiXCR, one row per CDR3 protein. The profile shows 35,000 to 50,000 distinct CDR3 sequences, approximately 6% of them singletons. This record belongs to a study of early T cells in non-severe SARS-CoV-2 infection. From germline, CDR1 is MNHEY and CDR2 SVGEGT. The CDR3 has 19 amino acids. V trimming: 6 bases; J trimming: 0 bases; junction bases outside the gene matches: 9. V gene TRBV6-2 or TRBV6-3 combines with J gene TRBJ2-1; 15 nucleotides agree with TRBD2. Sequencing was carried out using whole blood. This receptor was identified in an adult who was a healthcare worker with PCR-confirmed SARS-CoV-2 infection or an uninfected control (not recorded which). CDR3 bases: TGTGCCAGCAGCACCGGGACTAGCGGGGGGTTCAGCTCCTACAATGAGCAGTTCTTC. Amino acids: CASSTGTSGGFSSYNEQFF.